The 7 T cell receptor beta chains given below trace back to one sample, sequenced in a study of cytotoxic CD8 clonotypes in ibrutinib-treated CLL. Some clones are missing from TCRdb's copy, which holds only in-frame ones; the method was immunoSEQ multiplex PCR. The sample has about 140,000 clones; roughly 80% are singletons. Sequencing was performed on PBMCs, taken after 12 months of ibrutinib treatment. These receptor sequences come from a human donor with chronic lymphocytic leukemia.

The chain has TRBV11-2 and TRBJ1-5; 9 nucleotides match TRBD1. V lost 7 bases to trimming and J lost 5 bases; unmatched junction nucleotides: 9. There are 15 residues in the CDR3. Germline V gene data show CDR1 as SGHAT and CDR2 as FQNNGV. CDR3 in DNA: TGTGCCAGCAACGAACCCCGGGACAGGGATCAGCCCCAGCATTTT. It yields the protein CASNEPRDRDQPQHF.

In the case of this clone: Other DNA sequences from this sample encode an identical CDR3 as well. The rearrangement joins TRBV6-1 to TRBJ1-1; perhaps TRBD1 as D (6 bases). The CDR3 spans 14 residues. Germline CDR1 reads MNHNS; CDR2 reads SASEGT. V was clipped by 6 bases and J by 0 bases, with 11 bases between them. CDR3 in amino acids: CASRVQGMNTEAFF. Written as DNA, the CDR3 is TGTGCCAGCAGAGTTCAGGGGATGAACACTGAAGCTTTCTTT.

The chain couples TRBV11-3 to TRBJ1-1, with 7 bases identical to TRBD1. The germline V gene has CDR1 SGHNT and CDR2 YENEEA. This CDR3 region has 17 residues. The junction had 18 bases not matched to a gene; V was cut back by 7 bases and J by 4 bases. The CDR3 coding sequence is TGTGCCAGCAACAAACAGGGGCTGCAATACGGGAGCACTGAAGCTTTCTTT. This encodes CASNKQGLQYGSTEAFF.

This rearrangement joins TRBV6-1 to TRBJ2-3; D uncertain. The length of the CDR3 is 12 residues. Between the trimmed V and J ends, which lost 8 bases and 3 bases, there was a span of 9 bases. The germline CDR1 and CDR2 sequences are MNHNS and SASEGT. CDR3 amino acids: CASSDTTDTQYF. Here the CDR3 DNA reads TGTGCCAGCTCAGACACTACAGATACGCAGTATTTT.

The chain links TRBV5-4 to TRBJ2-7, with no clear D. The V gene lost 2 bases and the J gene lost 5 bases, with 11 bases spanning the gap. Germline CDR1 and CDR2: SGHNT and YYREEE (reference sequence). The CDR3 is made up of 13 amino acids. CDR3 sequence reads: CASSFGTADEQYF. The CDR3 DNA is TGTGCCAGCAGCTTCGGTACGGCGGACGAGCAGTACTTC.

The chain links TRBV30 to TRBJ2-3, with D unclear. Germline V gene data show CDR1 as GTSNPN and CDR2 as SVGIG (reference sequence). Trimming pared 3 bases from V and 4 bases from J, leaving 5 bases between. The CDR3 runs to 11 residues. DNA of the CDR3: TGTGCCTGGAGCTTGGCAGATACGCAGTATTTT. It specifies CAWSLADTQYF.

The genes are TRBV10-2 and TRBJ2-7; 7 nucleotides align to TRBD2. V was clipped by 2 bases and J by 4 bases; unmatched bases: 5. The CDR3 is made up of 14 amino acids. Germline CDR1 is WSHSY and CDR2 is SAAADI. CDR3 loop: CASSEMGLLYEQYF. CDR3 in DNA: TGCGCCAGCAGTGAGATGGGACTACTTTACGAGCAGTACTTC.